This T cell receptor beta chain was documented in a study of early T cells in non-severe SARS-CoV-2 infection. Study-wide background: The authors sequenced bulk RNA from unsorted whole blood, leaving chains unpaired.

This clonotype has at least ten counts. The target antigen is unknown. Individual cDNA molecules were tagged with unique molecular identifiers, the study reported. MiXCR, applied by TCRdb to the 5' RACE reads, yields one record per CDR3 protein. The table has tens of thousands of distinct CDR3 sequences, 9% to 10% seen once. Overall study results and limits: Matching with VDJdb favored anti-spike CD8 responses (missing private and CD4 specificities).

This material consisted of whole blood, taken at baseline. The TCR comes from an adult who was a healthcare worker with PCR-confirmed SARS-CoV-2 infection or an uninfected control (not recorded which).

CDR3 protein: CASSPIFQSNQPQHF. The CDR3, as DNA: TGTGCCAGCAGCCCGATCTTTCAAAGCAATCAGCCCCAGCATTTT. The chain employs TRBV6-5 and TRBJ1-5; D gene unclear. The germline V and J ends were trimmed by 6 bases and 1 base, with 13 bases remaining between them. Germline-derived CDR1 and CDR2 are MNHEY and SVGAGI. This CDR3 contains 15 residues.